A selection of T cell receptor beta chains follows, all from one sample in a study of blood T cell repertoires in COVID-19. The protocol was immunoSEQ multiplex PCR, while the TCRdb copy is restricted to in-frame clones and leaves out a portion. The table records around 330,000 clones, about 91% of them present only once. The sample consisted of peripheral blood. The receptors shown here come from a woman aged 25 to 39 with COVID-19, enrolled during active disease. Each CDR3 is given with its conserved first and last residue. Each record gives: CDR3 protein, J gene, V gene, D gene. D genes are given only for firm matches.

CDR3: CASSVPGLGNEQFF; J: TRBJ2-1; V: TRBV9; D: NA
CDR3: CASSLDRGPSFGYGYTF; J: TRBJ1-2; V: TRBV7-9; D: TRBD1
CDR3: CASSLGGQGGFMYF; J: TRBJ2-5; V: TRBV5-4; D: TRBD1
CDR3: CASSIGAAGSTNYGYTF; J: TRBJ1-2; V: TRBV19; D: NA
CDR3: CASSQGRGQGGYTF; J: TRBJ1-2; V: TRBV4-1; D: TRBD1
CDR3: CASSSGTSGIYTQYF; J: TRBJ2-3; V: TRBV9; D: TRBD2
CDR3: CASRPAGTMGQPQHF; J: TRBJ1-5; V: TRBV7-2; D: NA
CDR3: CASSPRGPTSGPTDTQYF; J: TRBJ2-3; V: TRBV18; D: TRBD2
CDR3: CASSEQAGTLYGYTF; J: TRBJ1-2; V: TRBV7-2; D: NA
CDR3: CASSQALGAATNEKLFF; J: TRBJ1-4; V: TRBV4-1; D: NA
CDR3: CASSVAAGGSGELFF; J: TRBJ2-2; V: TRBV9; D: TRBD1
CDR3: CASAGTNTEAFF; J: TRBJ1-1; V: TRBV11-3; D: NA
CDR3: CASSESGRLTEAFF; J: TRBJ1-1; V: TRBV10-1; D: NA
CDR3: CASSSPGQGRIGYTF; J: TRBJ1-2; V: TRBV7-2; D: TRBD1
CDR3: CATTWDRARDGYTF; J: TRBJ1-2; V: TRBV6-1; D: TRBD1
CDR3: CASSSAAEGSTF; J: TRBJ1-2; V: TRBV6-2/TRBV6-3; D: NA
CDR3: CASSIEGRGADQPQHF; J: TRBJ1-5; V: TRBV19; D: TRBD1
CDR3: CASSIDGTGGNQPQHF; J: TRBJ1-5; V: TRBV19; D: TRBD1
CDR3: CAISESTGAGSDGYTF; J: TRBJ1-2; V: TRBV10-3; D: NA
CDR3: CASATGVYNEQFF; J: TRBJ2-1; V: TRBV6-5; D: TRBD1
CDR3: CASSSHLAEGSGANVLTF; J: TRBJ2-6; V: TRBV27; D: TRBD2
CDR3: CASSSGTTSYNEQFF; J: TRBJ2-1; V: TRBV5-1; D: TRBD2
CDR3: CASSLVRGRNYGYTF; J: TRBJ1-2; V: TRBV27; D: TRBD1
CDR3: CASSQGPQGPEAFF; J: TRBJ1-1; V: TRBV4-1; D: NA
CDR3: CASSNVGVGPRTGELFF; J: TRBJ2-2; V: TRBV19; D: NA
CDR3: CATSDFTGQGALIYGYTF; J: TRBJ1-2; V: TRBV24-1; D: TRBD1
CDR3: CASSLVEENTEAFF; J: TRBJ1-1; V: TRBV5-1; D: NA